This note documents a single T cell receptor beta chain sequence. The antigen is undetermined. Oncomine TCR Beta short-read sequencing was applied to DNA from cultured CD4+ T cells. Genomic DNA was drawn out of CD4+ T cells grown in culture. MiXCR was run by TCRdb on the PCR reads, yielding one entry per CDR3 protein. The sample comprises 10,000 or so distinct CDR3 sequences, less than 40% of which are singletons, and more than 12% rests with the top ten. This sample was included in a study of vaccination and CD4 T cells after COVID-19. CDR1 SNHLY and CDR2 FYNNEI come from the germline V gene. There are 16 residues in the CDR3. V was clipped by 2 bases and J by 0 bases; unmatched bases: 5. Regarding treatment: approximately nine-day PBMC culture with coronavirus spike peptide pools or control peptides (ViraFEST assay). From the unexposed donor, CD4+ T cells were collected ahead of the COVID-19 pandemic (2011-2018).

The sample consisted of CD4+ T cells from blood, cultured in vitro. The chain is built from TRBV2 and TRBJ2-3, with 7 bases fitting TRBD1. The receptor's source is a human donor in good health. CDR3: CASSELGQASTDTQYF. DNA for the CDR3: TGTGCCAGCAGTGAACTTGGACAGGCGAGCACAGATACGCAGTATTTT.